This TCR beta chain came from a study of blood T cell repertoires in COVID-19. About the study: The origin of the acute and convalescent COVID-19 samples was the United States, Italy and Spain. T cells, B-cell-depleted T cells, or PBMCs provided the cDNA or gDNA that served as material.

Under the authors' procedure: Quantification of nucleated cells was approximated via reference gene primer amplification. Measured with immunoSEQ multiplex PCR; TCRdb has only the in-frame clones, and not every one. That table is the source of V, J and clone size, and D and trimming were worked out from the DNA. The table includes approximately 120,000 clones, around 89% detected once. This clone appeared a single time. This clonotype originated in a human donor in a cohort sampled during active COVID-19. Sample: peripheral blood.

The CDR3 reads CASSQDPLQVGYGYTF. In DNA form, the CDR3 reads TGCGCCAGCAGCCAAGACCCCCTTCAGGTCGGCTATGGCTACACCTTC. The chain has TRBV4-1 and TRBJ1-2; D ambiguous. There are 16 residues in the CDR3. The V gene's germline CDR1 is MGHRA and CDR2 YSYEKL. The V gene lost 0 bases and the J gene lost 4 bases, with 15 bases spanning the gap.